Listed below are T cell receptor beta chains from one sample, sequenced in a study of neoadjuvant anti-PD-1 for oral cavity cancer. Generated by immunoSEQ multiplex PCR, the TCRdb table keeps only in-frame clones and is missing some. The table records tens of thousands of clones, 70% to 90% of them present only once. Sequencing used PBMCs, obtained after nivolumab (anti-PD-1) treatment. These receptors all stem from a person between 40 and 85 years old with oral cavity squamous cell carcinoma. CDR3s include the opening cysteine and the closing phenylalanine or tryptophan. A D gene is named only where the DNA matches it firmly. Size is omitted from some rows. Given values are once, few, many or a class for expanded clones.

clone_size: once; v_call: TRBV6-4; d_call: -; j_call: TRBJ2-3; cdr3_nt: TGTGCCAGCAGTGGAGGTAGCACCACAGATACGCAGTATTTT; cdr3_aa: CASSGGSTTDTQYF
clone_size: -; v_call: TRBV10-3; d_call: TRBD2; j_call: TRBJ2-3; cdr3_nt: TGTGCCATCAGTGCCATCCTAGCGGAAAATACGCAGTATTTT; cdr3_aa: CAISAILAENTQYF
clone_size: -; v_call: TRBV2; d_call: TRBD1; j_call: TRBJ2-7; cdr3_nt: TGTGCCAGCAAGAGGACAGGACCTCTTTACGAGCAGTACTTC; cdr3_aa: CASKRTGPLYEQYF
clone_size: -; v_call: TRBV6-1; d_call: -; j_call: TRBJ2-2; cdr3_nt: TGTGCCAGCAGGGAAACAGGGAACCCTCCCGGGGAGCTGTTTTTT; cdr3_aa: CASRETGNPPGELFF
clone_size: -; v_call: TRBV28; d_call: -; j_call: TRBJ2-4; cdr3_nt: TGTGCCAGCAGTGCCTCCCTCGTAGCCAAAAACATTCAGTACTTC; cdr3_aa: CASSASLVAKNIQYF
clone_size: -; v_call: TRBV19; d_call: TRBD2; j_call: TRBJ2-1; cdr3_nt: TGTGCCAGTAGTGTGGGACTAGCGGGAGGAGATGAGCAGTTCTTC; cdr3_aa: CASSVGLAGGDEQFF
clone_size: once; v_call: TRBV5-1; d_call: TRBD1; j_call: TRBJ2-1; cdr3_nt: TGCGCCAGCAGCTTGGTGTCCGGGACAGGTTACAATGAGCAGTTCTTC; cdr3_aa: CASSLVSGTGYNEQFF
clone_size: -; v_call: TRBV11-3; d_call: TRBD2; j_call: TRBJ2-1; cdr3_nt: TGTGCCAGCAGCTTTAGCGGGAGTAATAATGAGCAGTTCTTC; cdr3_aa: CASSFSGSNNEQFF
clone_size: -; v_call: TRBV6-5; d_call: -; j_call: TRBJ1-2; cdr3_nt: TGTGCCGGATTGGACAGTCTCAACTATGGCTACACCTTC; cdr3_aa: CAGLDSLNYGYTF
clone_size: -; v_call: TRBV6-1; d_call: TRBD1; j_call: TRBJ2-5; cdr3_nt: TGTGCCAGCAGTGGGAGACAGGGGCAAGAGACCCAGTACTTC; cdr3_aa: CASSGRQGQETQYF
clone_size: -; v_call: TRBV27; d_call: TRBD1; j_call: TRBJ2-1; cdr3_nt: TGTGCCAGCAGTTCCCCCGGGGACAGGGGATATGAGCAGTTCTTC; cdr3_aa: CASSSPGDRGYEQFF
clone_size: -; v_call: TRBV6-6; d_call: TRBD1; j_call: TRBJ1-3; cdr3_nt: TGTGCCAGCAGTGCCTCGACAGGGGAAAGAAACACCATATATTTT; cdr3_aa: CASSASTGERNTIYF
clone_size: -; v_call: TRBV20-1; d_call: -; j_call: TRBJ1-2; cdr3_nt: TGCAGTGCTAGAAAGGGGATTGGGTCTGGCTTC; cdr3_aa: CSARKGIGSGF
clone_size: -; v_call: TRBV28; d_call: TRBD1; j_call: TRBJ2-6; cdr3_nt: TGTGCCAGCAGTTTTCTCGGGCAGGGGGTAGTCTCTGGGGCCAACGTCCTGACTTTC; cdr3_aa: CASSFLGQGVVSGANVLTF
clone_size: -; v_call: TRBV5-4; d_call: TRBD1; j_call: TRBJ2-6; cdr3_nt: TGTGCCAGCAGCTTGGGAGGGACAGGGGTCTCTGGGGCCAACGTCCTGACTTTC; cdr3_aa: CASSLGGTGVSGANVLTF
clone_size: few; v_call: TRBV11-2; d_call: TRBD1; j_call: TRBJ2-1; cdr3_nt: TGTGCCAGCAGCTACGGACAGGGGTACAATGAGCAGTTCTTC; cdr3_aa: CASSYGQGYNEQFF
clone_size: -; v_call: TRBV20-1; d_call: -; j_call: TRBJ2-7; cdr3_nt: TGCAGTGCGACGGCGGCCTACGAGCAGTACTTC; cdr3_aa: CSATAAYEQYF
clone_size: few; v_call: TRBV11-1; d_call: TRBD2; j_call: TRBJ2-1; cdr3_nt: TGTGCCAGCGGGAGTAGCGGGAGTCGGCATGAGCAGTTCTTC; cdr3_aa: CASGSSGSRHEQFF
clone_size: -; v_call: TRBV28; d_call: -; j_call: TRBJ1-2; cdr3_nt: TGTGCCAGCGGGGACGCCTATGGCTACACCTTC; cdr3_aa: CASGDAYGYTF
clone_size: -; v_call: TRBV7-3; d_call: -; j_call: TRBJ2-3; cdr3_nt: TGTGCCAGCAGCTTTACCGCCCACACAGATACGCAGTATTTT; cdr3_aa: CASSFTAHTDTQYF
clone_size: few; v_call: TRBV5-5; d_call: -; j_call: TRBJ1-1; cdr3_nt: TGTGCCAGCAGCCTCTCGACAGGATCCACTGAAGCTTTCTTT; cdr3_aa: CASSLSTGSTEAFF
clone_size: -; v_call: TRBV5-6; d_call: -; j_call: TRBJ1-4; cdr3_nt: TGTGCCAGCAGCCTCAATCAAAATGAAAAACTGTTTTTT; cdr3_aa: CASSLNQNEKLFF
clone_size: few; v_call: TRBV19; d_call: -; j_call: TRBJ1-2; cdr3_nt: TGTGCCACCCTAGCCAGCGACTATGGCTACACCTTC; cdr3_aa: CATLASDYGYTF
clone_size: few; v_call: TRBV9; d_call: -; j_call: TRBJ1-4; cdr3_nt: TGTGCCAGCAGCGTAGAGGTCGGTTCTAATGAAAAACTGTTTTTT; cdr3_aa: CASSVEVGSNEKLFF
clone_size: few; v_call: TRBV7-9; d_call: TRBD1; j_call: TRBJ1-4; cdr3_nt: TGTGCCAGCAGCGTGGACAGGTTTAATGAAAAACTGTTTTTT; cdr3_aa: CASSVDRFNEKLFF
clone_size: -; v_call: TRBV28; d_call: -; j_call: TRBJ2-5; cdr3_nt: TGTGCCAGCAGTTTCATGATCAAGGGAGTAGAGACCCAGTACTTC; cdr3_aa: CASSFMIKGVETQYF
clone_size: few; v_call: TRBV6-5; d_call: -; j_call: TRBJ2-4; cdr3_nt: TGTGCCAGCAGTTACGGGTCCCAGGCGAACATTCAGTACTTC; cdr3_aa: CASSYGSQANIQYF
clone_size: -; v_call: TRBV9; d_call: -; j_call: TRBJ2-5; cdr3_nt: TGTGCCAGCAGCGTCTTGTCGACGGAGACCCAGTACTTC; cdr3_aa: CASSVLSTETQYF
clone_size: once; v_call: TRBV18; d_call: -; j_call: TRBJ2-3; cdr3_nt: TGTGCCAGCTCACTGGGAGCGGGTGAAGATACGCAGTATTTT; cdr3_aa: CASSLGAGEDTQYF
clone_size: -; v_call: TRBV2; d_call: TRBD2; j_call: TRBJ2-2; cdr3_nt: TGTGCCAGCAGTGAAGATAGACTAGCAACCGGGGAGCTGTTTTTT; cdr3_aa: CASSEDRLATGELFF
clone_size: -; v_call: TRBV5-1; d_call: -; j_call: TRBJ2-7; cdr3_nt: TGCGCCAGCAGCTTGGATGGCCTTAACTACGAGCAGTACTTC; cdr3_aa: CASSLDGLNYEQYF
clone_size: -; v_call: TRBV28; d_call: TRBD1; j_call: TRBJ1-1; cdr3_nt: TGTGCCAGCAGAAGACAGGGATTGAACACTGAAGCTTTCTTT; cdr3_aa: CASRRQGLNTEAFF
clone_size: -; v_call: TRBV11-3; d_call: TRBD2; j_call: TRBJ2-1; cdr3_nt: TGTGCCAGCAGCCCCGTCGGATCGGCTAGCGGGGACAATGAGCAGTTCTTC; cdr3_aa: CASSPVGSASGDNEQFF
clone_size: -; v_call: TRBV27; d_call: -; j_call: TRBJ1-2; cdr3_nt: TGTGCCAGCTCCCCGTTGGCCACCTATGGCTACACCTTC; cdr3_aa: CASSPLATYGYTF
clone_size: -; v_call: TRBV6-1; d_call: -; j_call: TRBJ1-2; cdr3_nt: TGTGCCAGCAGTGGACAGTCACCCTATGGCTACACCTTC; cdr3_aa: CASSGQSPYGYTF
clone_size: -; v_call: TRBV5-1; d_call: -; j_call: TRBJ2-5; cdr3_nt: TGCGCCAGCAGCTTGGGGATGACTAGCCAAGAGACCCAGTACTTC; cdr3_aa: CASSLGMTSQETQYF
clone_size: -; v_call: TRBV14; d_call: TRBD2; j_call: TRBJ2-1; cdr3_nt: TGTGCCAGCAGCCAAGATTTGGGACTAGCGGCGAATGAGCAGTTCTTC; cdr3_aa: CASSQDLGLAANEQFF
clone_size: -; v_call: TRBV23-1; d_call: -; j_call: TRBJ1-1; cdr3_nt: TGCGCCAGCAGTCAATCGATGGCGAGGGGTAACACTGAAGCTTTCTTT; cdr3_aa: CASSQSMARGNTEAFF
clone_size: once; v_call: TRBV28; d_call: TRBD2; j_call: TRBJ2-7; cdr3_nt: TGTGCCAGCAGTTTCTCACTCGGGGGGGACGAGCAGTACTTC; cdr3_aa: CASSFSLGGDEQYF
clone_size: -; v_call: TRBV9; d_call: -; j_call: TRBJ1-4; cdr3_nt: TGTGCCAGCAGCGTCGGGGAAGGTGAAAAACTGTTTTTT; cdr3_aa: CASSVGEGEKLFF
clone_size: -; v_call: TRBV2; d_call: TRBD1; j_call: TRBJ2-7; cdr3_nt: TGTGCCAGCGGTTCGGGACAGGGGGCGCACTACGAGCAGTACTTC; cdr3_aa: CASGSGQGAHYEQYF